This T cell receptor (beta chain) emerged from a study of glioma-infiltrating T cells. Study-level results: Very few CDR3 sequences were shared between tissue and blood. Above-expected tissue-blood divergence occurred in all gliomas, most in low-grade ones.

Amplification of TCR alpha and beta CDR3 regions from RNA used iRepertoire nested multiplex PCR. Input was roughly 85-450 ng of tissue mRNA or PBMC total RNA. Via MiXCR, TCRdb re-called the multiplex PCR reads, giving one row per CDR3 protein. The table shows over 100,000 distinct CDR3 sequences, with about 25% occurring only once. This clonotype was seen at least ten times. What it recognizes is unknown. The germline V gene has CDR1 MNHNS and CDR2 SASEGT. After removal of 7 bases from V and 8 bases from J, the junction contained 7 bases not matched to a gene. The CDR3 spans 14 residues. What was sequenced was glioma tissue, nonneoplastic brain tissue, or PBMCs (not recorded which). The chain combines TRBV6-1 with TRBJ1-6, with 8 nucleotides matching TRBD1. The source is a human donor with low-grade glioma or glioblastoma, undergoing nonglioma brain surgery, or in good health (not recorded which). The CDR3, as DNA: TGTGCCAGCACCTCAGGACAGGGCGATTCACCCCTCCACTTT. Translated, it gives CASTSGQGDSPLHF.